The T cell receptor (beta chain) under discussion was sequenced for a study of T-cell reconstitution after alpha-beta-depleted transplantation in children. Preparation of the TCRbeta library involved a method that used unique molecular identifiers. TCRdb independently ran MiXCR on the PCR reads; one entry per CDR3 protein. The sample lists some 110,000 distinct CDR3 sequences, 10% occurring once. In this sample, this clonotype turned up a few times. Germline V CDR1 and CDR2: SGHRS, YFSETQ. This CDR3 is 17 amino acids long. Trimming stripped 3 bases from V and 2 bases from J, with 21 bases between. The TCR comes from a boy aged 2 to 10 with acute lymphoblastic leukemia, due to receive a stem cell transplant. Source: PBMCs, taken before TCRalphabeta/CD19-depleted stem cell transplant. This chain links TRBV5-1 with TRBJ2-7, with D perhaps TRBD2 (6 bases). The CDR3 reads CASSYGSLWSSTYEQYF. CDR3 DNA sequence: TGCGCCAGCAGCTACGGGAGTTTGTGGAGTAGCACCTACGAGCAGTACTTC. The whole variable domain, remainder taken from reference TRBV5-1 and TRBJ2-7, is KAGVTQTPRYLIKTRGQQVTLSCSPISGHRSVSWYQQTPGQGLQFLFEYFSETQRNKGNFPGRFSGRQFSNSRSEMNVSTLELGDSALYLCASSYGSLWSSTYEQYFGPGTRLTVT.